This is a list of T cell receptor beta chains from one sample in a study of regulatory T cells in long-lasting Graves disease. TCRdb recomputed calls from the multiplex PCR reads with MiXCR, one row per CDR3 protein. The profile shows roughly 610,000 distinct CDR3 sequences, about 15% of them singletons. The sample also formed part of further work on T cells in Graves' hyperthyroidism and ophthalmopathy.

Here the sequenced sample was peripheral blood mononuclear cells (PBMCs), taken at new diagnosis, from a patient treated with antithyroid drugs. These TCRs come from a man in his late teens or twenties with Graves disease. Each CDR3 is given with its conserved first and last residue. D genes are given only for firm matches. Expanded clones are given a class, and other clones once, few, many or no size at all.

CDR3nt: TGTGCCAGCAGCGCTACCATTATCGACAGAAACTATGGCTACACCTTC
CDR3aa: CASSATIIDRNYGYTF
v_gene: TRBV11-1
d_gene: .
abundance: many
j_gene: TRBJ1-2

CDR3nt: TGTGCCAGCAGTCCCCCAGGGGGTCCCCTTCCTAACTATGGCTACACCTTC
CDR3aa: CASSPPGGPLPNYGYTF
v_gene: TRBV27
d_gene: TRBD1
abundance: .
j_gene: TRBJ1-2

CDR3nt: TGTGCCAGCAGCTTAGGAGCGCAAGGGACGAATTACGAGCAGTACTTC
CDR3aa: CASSLGAQGTNYEQYF
v_gene: TRBV7-2
d_gene: .
abundance: many
j_gene: TRBJ2-7

CDR3nt: TGTGCCAGCAGTTATCGGACGGTTAACACTGAAGCTTTCTTT
CDR3aa: CASSYRTVNTEAFF
v_gene: TRBV6-5
d_gene: .
abundance: many
j_gene: TRBJ1-1

CDR3nt: TGTGCCAGCAGCCTCGGACAGGGGCCTACCTACGAGCAGTACTTC
CDR3aa: CASSLGQGPTYEQYF
v_gene: TRBV7-2
d_gene: TRBD1
abundance: few
j_gene: TRBJ2-7

CDR3nt: TGTGCCAGCAGTCCGGGACAAGGGACCCACAATCAGCCCCAGCATTTT
CDR3aa: CASSPGQGTHNQPQHF
v_gene: TRBV6-1
d_gene: .
abundance: many
j_gene: TRBJ1-5

CDR3nt: TGTGCCACCAGCACCAGCCGGGGGGCAACTAATGAAAAACTGTTTTTT
CDR3aa: CATSTSRGATNEKLFF
v_gene: TRBV15
d_gene: .
abundance: many
j_gene: TRBJ1-4

CDR3nt: TGTGCCACCAGTGAATCTGGACTAGCGGAACAAAATGAGCAGTTCTTC
CDR3aa: CATSESGLAEQNEQFF
v_gene: TRBV24-1
d_gene: TRBD2
abundance: .
j_gene: TRBJ2-1

CDR3nt: TGTGCCAGCAGCCCTTCGCGTGACGGCTACGAGCAGTACTTC
CDR3aa: CASSPSRDGYEQYF
v_gene: TRBV11-2
d_gene: .
abundance: many
j_gene: TRBJ2-7

CDR3nt: TGTGCCAGCAGCTTAGAACGCGACAGGGGCAGCTCTGGAAACACCATATATTTT
CDR3aa: CASSLERDRGSSGNTIYF
v_gene: TRBV11-2
d_gene: TRBD1
abundance: few
j_gene: TRBJ1-3

CDR3nt: TGTGCCAGCAGCTTGGAACCTCAGGGGCAGCCCCAGCATTTT
CDR3aa: CASSLEPQGQPQHF
v_gene: TRBV5-5
d_gene: .
abundance: few
j_gene: TRBJ1-5

CDR3nt: TGTGCCAGCAGTGAAACTGGGTTCACAGATACGCAGTATTTT
CDR3aa: CASSETGFTDTQYF
v_gene: TRBV25-1
d_gene: .
abundance: many
j_gene: TRBJ2-3

CDR3nt: TGTGCCAGTAAGGATGACGGGAGGGCCCGCGAAGAGACCCAGTACTTC
CDR3aa: CASKDDGRAREETQYF
v_gene: TRBV19
d_gene: TRBD2
abundance: .
j_gene: TRBJ2-5

CDR3nt: TGTGCCAGCAGCTCCCGACTAGCGGGGGCCCCCTACAATGAGCAGTTCTTC
CDR3aa: CASSSRLAGAPYNEQFF
v_gene: TRBV27
d_gene: TRBD2
abundance: many
j_gene: TRBJ2-1

CDR3nt: TGCGCCAGCAGCTTGGGACTAGCGACCCTCGGAGAAGAGACCCAGTACTTC
CDR3aa: CASSLGLATLGEETQYF
v_gene: TRBV5-1
d_gene: TRBD2
abundance: .
j_gene: TRBJ2-5

CDR3nt: TGCAGTGCTGAGGACGGTCCCTACGAGCAGTACTTC
CDR3aa: CSAEDGPYEQYF
v_gene: TRBV20-1
d_gene: .
abundance: few
j_gene: TRBJ2-7

CDR3nt: TGTGCCAGCAGTGGACCTTACGGGACAGGGGGGACCGCTGAAGCTTTCTTT
CDR3aa: CASSGPYGTGGTAEAFF
v_gene: TRBV2
d_gene: TRBD1
abundance: many
j_gene: TRBJ1-1

CDR3nt: TGTGCCAGTAGGAGGTTACTGAACACTGAAGCTTTCTTT
CDR3aa: CASRRLLNTEAFF
v_gene: TRBV19
d_gene: .
abundance: few
j_gene: TRBJ1-1

CDR3nt: TGTGCCAGCAGCTTAGACAGGGCGGTCTCCGAGCAGTACTTC
CDR3aa: CASSLDRAVSEQYF
v_gene: TRBV5-1
d_gene: TRBD1
abundance: .
j_gene: TRBJ2-7

CDR3nt: TGTGCCAGCAGCGTAGCGGCTAGCGGGAGGGACGAGCAGTACTTC
CDR3aa: CASSVAASGRDEQYF
v_gene: TRBV9
d_gene: TRBD2
abundance: few
j_gene: TRBJ2-7

CDR3nt: TGTGCCAGTCTCGGGGGAGACGGATATAATTCACCCCTCCACTTT
CDR3aa: CASLGGDGYNSPLHF
v_gene: TRBV19
d_gene: .
abundance: few
j_gene: TRBJ1-6

CDR3nt: TGCAGTGCTAGGCGGCTAGCGGGAGGGCGCACAGATACGCAGTATTTT
CDR3aa: CSARRLAGGRTDTQYF
v_gene: TRBV20-1
d_gene: TRBD2
abundance: .
j_gene: TRBJ2-3

CDR3nt: TGTGCCAGCAAGTTTGATGCGAACACTGAAGCTTTCTTT
CDR3aa: CASKFDANTEAFF
v_gene: TRBV6-1
d_gene: .
abundance: many
j_gene: TRBJ1-1

CDR3nt: TGTGCCAGCAGTTTCTCTGCAGGGGCCAACGTCCTGACTTTC
CDR3aa: CASSFSAGANVLTF
v_gene: TRBV28
d_gene: .
abundance: many
j_gene: TRBJ2-6

CDR3nt: TGTGCCAGCAGCTTAGAAGCGACTAGCGGGTCTGTCAACTTC
CDR3aa: CASSLEATSGSVNF
v_gene: TRBV7-9
d_gene: TRBD2
abundance: few
j_gene: TRBJ2-7

CDR3nt: TGCGCCAGCAGCTTGGCCACCGGGGGTAACACTGAAGCTTTCTTT
CDR3aa: CASSLATGGNTEAFF
v_gene: TRBV5-1
d_gene: .
abundance: many
j_gene: TRBJ1-1

CDR3nt: TGCGCCAGCAGCCAAGATCTTGGCCCCCCCTACGAGCAGTACTTC
CDR3aa: CASSQDLGPPYEQYF
v_gene: TRBV4-1
d_gene: .
abundance: .
j_gene: TRBJ2-7

CDR3nt: TGCAGCGTTTTTATTGAGCGATCAGCTAACTATGGCTACACCTTC
CDR3aa: CSVFIERSANYGYTF
v_gene: TRBV29-1
d_gene: .
abundance: .
j_gene: TRBJ1-2

CDR3nt: TGCGCCAGCAGCCTATTGACTAGCGGGAGGGCCGATACGCAGTATTTT
CDR3aa: CASSLLTSGRADTQYF
v_gene: TRBV4-1
d_gene: TRBD2
abundance: few
j_gene: TRBJ2-3

CDR3nt: TGCGCCAGCAGCCAAGGACAGGGGGCAGGTGGGGCCAACGTCCTGACTTTC
CDR3aa: CASSQGQGAGGANVLTF
v_gene: TRBV4-1
d_gene: TRBD1
abundance: .
j_gene: TRBJ2-6

CDR3nt: TGTGCCAGCAGCCGGACCGGGACAGGGTACAATGAGCAGTTCTTC
CDR3aa: CASSRTGTGYNEQFF
v_gene: TRBV7-3
d_gene: TRBD1
abundance: many
j_gene: TRBJ2-1

CDR3nt: TGTGCCTGGAGTCCCCCGAAGCCCCCCTACGAGCAGTACTTC
CDR3aa: CAWSPPKPPYEQYF
v_gene: TRBV30
d_gene: .
abundance: few
j_gene: TRBJ2-7

CDR3nt: TGTGCCAGCAGTTTGGGGCGGCTCAATCAGCCCCAGCATTTT
CDR3aa: CASSLGRLNQPQHF
v_gene: TRBV12-3/TRBV12-4
d_gene: .
abundance: many
j_gene: TRBJ1-5

CDR3nt: TGTGCCAGCACCGGGGGGGCTGGAAACACCATATATTTT
CDR3aa: CASTGGAGNTIYF
v_gene: TRBV6-2/TRBV6-3
d_gene: .
abundance: many
j_gene: TRBJ1-3

CDR3nt: TGTGCTAGCCTGGATTGGACCGGGGAGCTGTTTTTT
CDR3aa: CASLDWTGELFF
v_gene: TRBV6-1
d_gene: .
abundance: .
j_gene: TRBJ2-2

CDR3nt: TGCAGTGCTAGAGGACTAGCGGGAGTAGCTACCTACGAGCAGTACTTC
CDR3aa: CSARGLAGVATYEQYF
v_gene: TRBV20-1
d_gene: TRBD2
abundance: many
j_gene: TRBJ2-7

CDR3nt: TGTGCCAGCAGTTCCTTAGCGGGACGCTCCTACAATGAGCAGTTCTTC
CDR3aa: CASSSLAGRSYNEQFF
v_gene: TRBV6-9
d_gene: TRBD2
abundance: many
j_gene: TRBJ2-1

CDR3nt: TGTGCCAGTAGTTCGGCAGGGGTATTTCCCCAGCATTTT
CDR3aa: CASSSAGVFPQHF
v_gene: TRBV19
d_gene: .
abundance: .
j_gene: TRBJ1-5

CDR3nt: TGTGCCAGCAGACCGCTGGCTACAGATACGCAGTATTTT
CDR3aa: CASRPLATDTQYF
v_gene: TRBV6-1
d_gene: .
abundance: few
j_gene: TRBJ2-3

CDR3nt: TGTGCCAGCAGTTTTCGGGTTCGTACAGGTCGCCAAGAGACCCAGTACTTC
CDR3aa: CASSFRVRTGRQETQYF
v_gene: TRBV28
d_gene: .
abundance: many
j_gene: TRBJ2-5

CDR3nt: TGCGCCAGCAGCCAAGATCCGGGGACTAGCGACTACGAGCAGTACTTC
CDR3aa: CASSQDPGTSDYEQYF
v_gene: TRBV4-1
d_gene: TRBD2
abundance: .
j_gene: TRBJ2-7

CDR3nt: TGTGCCAGCATCGATGGGGTGAACACTGAAGCTTTCTTT
CDR3aa: CASIDGVNTEAFF
v_gene: TRBV6-2/TRBV6-3
d_gene: .
abundance: many
j_gene: TRBJ1-1

CDR3nt: TGTGCCAGCAGTTTACTGTCTAGCGGGGGAAATGCAGATACGCAGTATTTT
CDR3aa: CASSLLSSGGNADTQYF
v_gene: TRBV28
d_gene: TRBD2
abundance: many
j_gene: TRBJ2-3

CDR3nt: TGCGCCAGCAGCTTGGGGTGGGGAGGGAATCCCTTCTACGAGCAGTACTTC
CDR3aa: CASSLGWGGNPFYEQYF
v_gene: TRBV5-1
d_gene: TRBD2
abundance: .
j_gene: TRBJ2-7

CDR3nt: TGTGCCAGCAGCTACCTAGCGGGAGGGATCACAGATACGCAGTATTTT
CDR3aa: CASSYLAGGITDTQYF
v_gene: TRBV7-6
d_gene: TRBD2
abundance: many
j_gene: TRBJ2-3

CDR3nt: TGTGCCGTGGTAGGGGGTCCTAATGAGCAGTTCTTC
CDR3aa: CAVVGGPNEQFF
v_gene: TRBV2
d_gene: .
abundance: many
j_gene: TRBJ2-1

CDR3nt: TGTGCCAGCAGTGATGCCGTCCCTGGGGGTCTACCCTACGAGCAGTACTTC
CDR3aa: CASSDAVPGGLPYEQYF
v_gene: TRBV2
d_gene: .
abundance: many
j_gene: TRBJ2-7

CDR3nt: TGCGCCAGCAGCTCACCCCGACAGGGCCTCTTTTGGGAGCAGTACTTC
CDR3aa: CASSSPRQGLFWEQYF
v_gene: TRBV5-1
d_gene: TRBD1
abundance: .
j_gene: TRBJ2-7

CDR3nt: TGTGCCAGCAGGAGCGGGTCTGGGGCCAACGTCCTGACTTTC
CDR3aa: CASRSGSGANVLTF
v_gene: TRBV6-1
d_gene: .
abundance: few
j_gene: TRBJ2-6

CDR3nt: TGTGCCAGCAGCCCCCCAGGGAAGAGAGGCTACACCTTC
CDR3aa: CASSPPGKRGYTF
v_gene: TRBV13
d_gene: .
abundance: many
j_gene: TRBJ1-2

CDR3nt: TGTGCCAGCAGCCGGGGACAGGTCGCGGGCTACACCTTC
CDR3aa: CASSRGQVAGYTF
v_gene: TRBV7-9
d_gene: TRBD1
abundance: .
j_gene: TRBJ1-2

CDR3nt: TGTGCCAGCAGTTTCTTTGACAGGGGGGACTATGGCTACACCTTC
CDR3aa: CASSFFDRGDYGYTF
v_gene: TRBV12-3/TRBV12-4
d_gene: TRBD1
abundance: few
j_gene: TRBJ1-2

CDR3nt: TGTGCCAGCAGCCAAGTAGGCGTTAACTATGGCTACACCTTC
CDR3aa: CASSQVGVNYGYTF
v_gene: TRBV16
d_gene: .
abundance: .
j_gene: TRBJ1-2

CDR3nt: TGTGCCAGCAGCTCCAGGGGCGGGGAAAAACTGTTTTTT
CDR3aa: CASSSRGGEKLFF
v_gene: TRBV11-2
d_gene: .
abundance: .
j_gene: TRBJ1-4

CDR3nt: TGTGCCAGCAGCTTAGAGCCGACAGCTGCCTATAATTCACCCCTCCACTTT
CDR3aa: CASSLEPTAAYNSPLHF
v_gene: TRBV11-2
d_gene: .
abundance: few
j_gene: TRBJ1-6